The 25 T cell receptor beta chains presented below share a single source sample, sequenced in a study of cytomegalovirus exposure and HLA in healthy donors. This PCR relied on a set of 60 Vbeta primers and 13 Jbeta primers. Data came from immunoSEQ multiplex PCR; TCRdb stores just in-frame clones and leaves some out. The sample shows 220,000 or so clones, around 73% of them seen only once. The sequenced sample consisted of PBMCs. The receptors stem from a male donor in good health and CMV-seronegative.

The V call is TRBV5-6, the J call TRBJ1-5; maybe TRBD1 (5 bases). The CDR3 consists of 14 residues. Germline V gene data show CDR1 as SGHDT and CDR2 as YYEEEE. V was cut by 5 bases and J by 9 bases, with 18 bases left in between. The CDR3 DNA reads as TGTGCCAGCAGAAGCTGGGGCGGCCTCGGGCCCCAGCATTTT. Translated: CASRSWGGLGPQHF.

DNA of the CDR3: TGTGCCTGGATTGCATATGACAGGCGCCTGGGAAATTCACCCCTCCACTTT. Translated, it gives CAWIAYDRRLGNSPLHF. This chain joins TRBV30 and TRBJ1-6, with D tentatively TRBD1 (6 bases). With 4 bases removed from V and 7 bases from J, the gap between germline ends came to 23 bases. CDR3 length: 17 residues. Germline CDR1 GTSNPN, CDR2 SVGIG (reference sequence).

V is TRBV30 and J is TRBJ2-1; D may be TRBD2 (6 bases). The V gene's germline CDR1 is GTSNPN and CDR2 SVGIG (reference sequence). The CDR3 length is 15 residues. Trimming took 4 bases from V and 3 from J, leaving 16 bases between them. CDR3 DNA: TGTGCCTGGACCCGAGTTAGCGGACTCTACAATGAGCAGTTCTTC. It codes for CAWTRVSGLYNEQFF. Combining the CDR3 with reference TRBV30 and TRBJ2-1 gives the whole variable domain SQTIHQWPATLVQPVGSPLSLECTVEGTSNPNLYWYRQAAGRGLQLLFYSVGIGQISSEVPQNLSASRPQDRQFILSSKKLLLSDSGFYLCAWTRVSGLYNEQFFGPGTRLTVL.

The CDR3 bases are TGCGCCAGCAGCGGCGGGGCGGACAGGCCTGCGCAGTACTTC. As protein: CASSGGADRPAQYF. The chain carries TRBV4-1 and TRBJ2-7; D may be TRBD1 (7 bases). The CDR3 is 14 amino acids. The V end lost 5 bases, the J end lost 9 bases, and 20 bases lay between the germline ends. CDR1 is MGHRA, CDR2 YSYEKL, per germline.

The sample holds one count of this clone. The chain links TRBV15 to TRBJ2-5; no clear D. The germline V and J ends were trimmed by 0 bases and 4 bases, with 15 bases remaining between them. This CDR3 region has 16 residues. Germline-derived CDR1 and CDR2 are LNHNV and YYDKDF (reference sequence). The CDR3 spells CATSREVLGTIETQYF. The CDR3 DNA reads TGTGCCACCAGCAGAGAAGTTCTAGGAACGATAGAGACCCAGTACTTC.

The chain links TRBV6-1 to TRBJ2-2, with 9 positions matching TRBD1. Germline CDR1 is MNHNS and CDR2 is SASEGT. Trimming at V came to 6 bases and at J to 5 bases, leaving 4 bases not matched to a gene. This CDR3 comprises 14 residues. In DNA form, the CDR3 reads TGTGCCAGCAGGGGGACAGGGCAGACCGGGGAGCTGTTTTTT. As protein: CASRGTGQTGELFF.

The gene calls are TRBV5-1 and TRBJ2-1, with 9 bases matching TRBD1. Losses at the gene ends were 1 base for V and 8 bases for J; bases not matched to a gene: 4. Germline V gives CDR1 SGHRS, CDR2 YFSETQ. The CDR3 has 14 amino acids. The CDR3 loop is CASSLSRTGDEQFF. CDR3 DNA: TGCGCCAGCAGCTTGAGTCGGACAGGGGATGAGCAGTTCTTC.

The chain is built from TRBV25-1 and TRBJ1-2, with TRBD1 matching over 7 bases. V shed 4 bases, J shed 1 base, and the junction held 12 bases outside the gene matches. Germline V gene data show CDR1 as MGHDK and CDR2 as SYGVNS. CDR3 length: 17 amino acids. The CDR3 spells CASSGPGTEDLNYGYTF. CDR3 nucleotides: TGTGCCAGCAGTGGGCCCGGGACAGAAGATCTTAACTATGGCTACACCTTC.

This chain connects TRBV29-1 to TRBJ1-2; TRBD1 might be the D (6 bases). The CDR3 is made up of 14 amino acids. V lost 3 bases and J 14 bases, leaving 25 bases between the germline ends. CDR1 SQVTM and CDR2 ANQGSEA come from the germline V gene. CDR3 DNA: TGCAGCGTTGATCCCGGGGCAGGGGCCAACTCGGGTACCTTC. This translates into CSVDPGAGANSGTF.

The CDR3 DNA reads TGTGCCAGCAGTACAGGGGACGAGCAGTACTTC. Amino acid sequence: CASSTGDEQYF. This chain joins TRBV2 and TRBJ2-7; 7 bases are a match to TRBD1. The length of the CDR3 is 11 residues. From germline, CDR1 is SNHLY and CDR2 FYNNEI. The V gene end was trimmed by 5 bases and the J gene end by 5 bases; junction bases not matched to a gene: 0. The full variable domain, its missing parts supplied by reference TRBV2 and TRBJ2-7, is EPEVTQTPSHQVTQMGQEVILRCVPISNHLYFYWYRQILGQKVEFLVSFYNNEISEKSEIFDDQFSVERPDGSNFTLKIRSTKLEDSAMYFCASSTGDEQYFGPGTRLTVT.

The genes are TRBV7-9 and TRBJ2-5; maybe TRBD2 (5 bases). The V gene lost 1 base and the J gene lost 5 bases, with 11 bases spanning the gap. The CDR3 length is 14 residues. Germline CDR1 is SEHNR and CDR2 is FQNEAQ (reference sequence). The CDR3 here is CASSLVPGMETQYF. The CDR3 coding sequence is TGTGCCAGCAGCTTAGTACCGGGGATGGAGACCCAGTACTTC.

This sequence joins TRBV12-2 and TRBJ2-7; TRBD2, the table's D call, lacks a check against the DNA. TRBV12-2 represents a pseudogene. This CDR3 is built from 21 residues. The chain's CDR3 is CASRLVTGMREGHGRPCEQYF. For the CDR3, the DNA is TGTGCAAGTCGCTTAGTGACGGGGATGCGGGAGGGCCACGGAAGACCTTGCGAGCAGTACTTC.

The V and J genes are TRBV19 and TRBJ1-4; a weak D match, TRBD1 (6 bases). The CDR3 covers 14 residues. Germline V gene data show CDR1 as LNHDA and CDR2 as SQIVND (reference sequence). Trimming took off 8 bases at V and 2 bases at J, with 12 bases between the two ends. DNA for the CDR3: TGTGCCAGTGCACAGGGTTCGACTAATGAAAAACTGTTTTTT. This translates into CASAQGSTNEKLFF.

The CDR3 DNA follows: TGTGCCAGCTCACCATCTATCGGACAGGGATCCTACGAGCAGTACTTC. Protein sequence: CASSPSIGQGSYEQYF. The J gene is TRBJ2-7, the V gene TRBV18, with 8 positions matching TRBD1. The junction had 7 bases not matched to a gene; V was cut back by 2 bases and J by 1 base. The germline CDR1 and CDR2 sequences are KGHSH and LQKENI. The CDR3 extends over 16 amino acids.

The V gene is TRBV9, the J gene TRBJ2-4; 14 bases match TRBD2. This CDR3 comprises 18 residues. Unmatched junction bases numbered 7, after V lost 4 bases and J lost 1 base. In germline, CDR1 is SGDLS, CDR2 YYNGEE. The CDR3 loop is CASSPRLAGGLAKNIQYF. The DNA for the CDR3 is TGTGCCAGCAGCCCCCGACTAGCGGGAGGGTTGGCCAAAAACATTCAGTACTTC.

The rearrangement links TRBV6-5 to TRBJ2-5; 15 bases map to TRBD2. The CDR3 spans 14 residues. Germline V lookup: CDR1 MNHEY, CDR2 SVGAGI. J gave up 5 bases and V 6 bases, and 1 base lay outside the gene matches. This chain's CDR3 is CASRGLAGGETQYF. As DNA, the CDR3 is TGTGCCAGCAGAGGACTAGCGGGAGGGGAGACCCAGTACTTC.

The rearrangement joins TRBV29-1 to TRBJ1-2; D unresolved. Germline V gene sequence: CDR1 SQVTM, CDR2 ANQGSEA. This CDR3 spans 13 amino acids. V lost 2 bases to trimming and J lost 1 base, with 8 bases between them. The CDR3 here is CSVESSINYGYTF. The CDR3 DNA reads TGCAGCGTTGAAAGTAGCATTAACTATGGCTACACCTTC.

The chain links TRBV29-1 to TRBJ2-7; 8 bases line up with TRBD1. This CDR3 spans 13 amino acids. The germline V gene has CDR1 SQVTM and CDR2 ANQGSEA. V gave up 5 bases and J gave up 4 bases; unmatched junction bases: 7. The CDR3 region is CSVQGDRGYEQYF. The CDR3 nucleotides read TGCAGCGTTCAGGGTGACAGGGGTTACGAGCAGTACTTC.

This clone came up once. CDR3 in DNA: TGTGCCAGCAGCGTCGGACAGGGGGTGAACACTGAAGCTTTCTTT. Amino acids: CASSVGQGVNTEAFF. The V call is TRBV9, the J call TRBJ1-1, with 10 bases aligning to TRBD1. There are 15 residues in the CDR3. Unmatched junction bases numbered 1, after V lost 2 bases and J lost 0 bases. Per the germline V gene, CDR1 is SGDLS and CDR2 is YYNGEE.

The CDR3 sequence: CASSFGLALTDTQYF. The CDR3 DNA reads as TGTGCCAGCAGTTTCGGACTAGCTCTCACAGATACGCAGTATTTT. This rearrangement joins TRBV28 to TRBJ2-3; 8 bases line up with TRBD2. Germline V lookup: CDR1 MDHEN, CDR2 SYDVKM. Trimming took 3 bases from V and 2 from J; bases not matched to a gene: 4. There are 15 residues in the CDR3. The entire variable domain, with the rest obtained from reference TRBV28 and TRBJ2-3, is as follows: DVKVTQSSRYLVKRTGEKVFLECVQDMDHENMFWYRQDPGLGLRLIYFSYDVKMKEKGDIPEGYSVSREKKERFSLILESASTNQTSMYLCASSFGLALTDTQYFGPGTRLTVL.

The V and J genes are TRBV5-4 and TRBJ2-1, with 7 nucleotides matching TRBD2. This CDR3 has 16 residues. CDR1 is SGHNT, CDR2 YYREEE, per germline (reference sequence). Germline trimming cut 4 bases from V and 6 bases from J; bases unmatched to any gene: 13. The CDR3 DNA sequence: TGTGCCAGCAGCCTTGGCGCGGGAGAGGTGGGCAATGAGCAGTTCTTC. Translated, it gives CASSLGAGEVGNEQFF.

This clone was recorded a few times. The CDR3 bases are TGCGCCAGCAGCTTGGACAGGGGGCGACCTGAAAAACTGTTTTTT. Amino acids: CASSLDRGRPEKLFF. The chain couples TRBV5-1 to TRBJ1-4; TRBD1 matches at 9 bases. V shed 0 bases, J shed 7 bases, and the junction held 4 bases outside the gene matches. This CDR3 is built from 15 residues. Germline CDR1 reads SGHRS; CDR2 reads YFSETQ. The full variable domain, completed using reference TRBV5-1 and TRBJ1-4, is KAGVTQTPRYLIKTRGQQVTLSCSPISGHRSVSWYQQTPGQGLQFLFEYFSETQRNKGNFPGRFSGRQFSNSRSEMNVSTLELGDSALYLCASSLDRGRPEKLFFGSGTQLSVL.

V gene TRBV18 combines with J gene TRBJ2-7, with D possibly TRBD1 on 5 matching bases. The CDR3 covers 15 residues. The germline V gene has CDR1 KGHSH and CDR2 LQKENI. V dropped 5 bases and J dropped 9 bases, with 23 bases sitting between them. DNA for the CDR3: TGTGCCAGCTCATCCCAGGGTGTCAGTATGATGGGGCAGTACTTC. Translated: CASSSQGVSMMGQYF.

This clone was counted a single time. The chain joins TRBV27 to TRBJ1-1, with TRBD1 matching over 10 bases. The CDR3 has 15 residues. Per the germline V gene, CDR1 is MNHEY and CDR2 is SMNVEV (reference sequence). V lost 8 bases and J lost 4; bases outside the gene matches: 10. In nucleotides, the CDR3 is TGTGCCAGCGGGGAACCGGGACAGGGGAGCACTGAAGCTTTCTTT. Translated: CASGEPGQGSTEAFF.

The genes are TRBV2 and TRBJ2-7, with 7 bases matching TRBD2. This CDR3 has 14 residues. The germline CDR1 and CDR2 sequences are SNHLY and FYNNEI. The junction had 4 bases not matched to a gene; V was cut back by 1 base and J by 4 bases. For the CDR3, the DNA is TGTGCCAGCAGTGAAGGACTAGCACCTTACGAGCAGTACTTC. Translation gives CASSEGLAPYEQYF.